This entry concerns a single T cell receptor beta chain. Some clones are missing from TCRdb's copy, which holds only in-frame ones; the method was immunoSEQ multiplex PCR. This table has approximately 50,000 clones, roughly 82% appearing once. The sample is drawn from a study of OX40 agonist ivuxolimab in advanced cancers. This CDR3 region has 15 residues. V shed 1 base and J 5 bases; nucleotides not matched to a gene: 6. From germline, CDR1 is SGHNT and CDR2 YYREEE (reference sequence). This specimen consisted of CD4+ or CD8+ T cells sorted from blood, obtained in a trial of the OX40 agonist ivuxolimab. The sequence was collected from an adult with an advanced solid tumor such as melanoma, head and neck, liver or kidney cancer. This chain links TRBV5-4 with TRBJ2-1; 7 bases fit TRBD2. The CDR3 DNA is TGTGCCAGCAGCTTGTCACTAGCGAGTAACAATGAGCAGTTCTTC. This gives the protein CASSLSLASNNEQFF.